This TCR beta chain came from a study of read filtering for tumor transcriptome and immune sequencing. Comments on this clonotype: The target antigen is unknown.

Molecular barcoded adaptors covering alpha/delta and beta/gamma chains were used on approximately 440 ng RNA. Each CDR3 protein is one row after TCRdb ran MiXCR on the reads. The table includes roughly 27,000 distinct CDR3 sequences, around 14% detected once. Per the germline V gene, CDR1 is LGHDT and CDR2 is YNNKEL (reference sequence). Trimming took 0 bases from V and 6 from J, leaving 12 bases between them. This CDR3 spans 15 amino acids. Study-level findings and limits: Single-read clonotypes: approximately 87% of IR-seq clonotypes (around 3.5% of reads), 74.6% of RNA-seq clonotypes (approximately 49% of reads).

The chain recombines TRBV3-1 with TRBJ2-1; maybe TRBD2 (6 bases). The sample was a population of CD138-negative cells sorted from bone marrow. The clonotype comes from a donor at least 40 years old with multiple myeloma. The CDR3 bases are TGTGCCAGCAGCCAAGACGGGATGGGAGGCAATGAGCAGTTCTTC. Amino acids: CASSQDGMGGNEQFF.